Listed below are T cell receptor beta chains from one sample, sequenced in a study of blood T cell repertoires in COVID-19. The protocol was immunoSEQ multiplex PCR, while the TCRdb copy is restricted to in-frame clones and leaves out a portion. Of 300,000 to 450,000 clones in the sample, roughly 86% were seen once. Sequenced material: peripheral blood. The receptors were gathered from a human donor with acute or convalescent COVID-19. The donor label of this sample is uncertain. Each CDR3 is given with its conserved first and last residue. Each record gives: clone size, V gene, D gene, J gene, CDR3 DNA, CDR3 protein. The D gene is left open where the match is weak. The listing skips clone size in some rows; elsewhere it reads once, few, many or a size class.

once	TRBV20-1	-	TRBJ1-2	TGCAGTGCTAGTCGGGGATCTAACTATGGCTACACCTTC	CSASRGSNYGYTF
once	TRBV3-1/TRBV3-2	TRBD1	TRBJ2-2	TGTGCCAGCAGCCAAGTAAACAGGGGGCTTACAGGGAGGGAGCTGTTTTTT	CASSQVNRGLTGRELFF
-	TRBV18	-	TRBJ1-1	TGTGCCAGCTCACCAAGAGGAGGTTATGGTCGGAACACTGAAGCTTTCTTT	CASSPRGGYGRNTEAFF
-	TRBV19	-	TRBJ2-1	TGTGCCAGTAGTATAGCGGAGCGGTCCTACAATGAGCAGTTCTTC	CASSIAERSYNEQFF
-	TRBV27	-	TRBJ1-5	TGTGCCAGCAGTTTATTCAGGGACTCAGGGCCCCAGCATTTT	CASSLFRDSGPQHF
-	TRBV6-5	-	TRBJ2-6	TGTGCCAGCAGTACACGACAGTCTGGGGCCAACGTCCTGACTTTC	CASSTRQSGANVLTF
once	TRBV6-4	-	TRBJ1-3	TGTGCCAGCAGTGACCCGGACGGGGGATACTCTGGAAACACCATATATTTT	CASSDPDGGYSGNTIYF
-	TRBV7-2	TRBD1	TRBJ1-1	TGTGCCAGCAGCTACAGGACAGGGGGCTATACTGAAGCTTTCTTT	CASSYRTGGYTEAFF
-	TRBV29-1	-	TRBJ1-2	TGCAGCGTTGGGCGGGCAGACTATGGCTACACCTTC	CSVGRADYGYTF
-	TRBV19	-	TRBJ1-2	TGTGCCAGTAGACTTCTCGGACAGTTAGCTAACTATGGCTACACCTTC	CASRLLGQLANYGYTF
-	TRBV5-5	-	TRBJ1-5	TGTGCCAGCAGCTTGGCCCAGGCCGTGGGTCAGCCCCAGCATTTT	CASSLAQAVGQPQHF
-	TRBV5-6	TRBD1	TRBJ2-7	TGTGCCAGCATCCGGACAGGGAGCTACTACGAGCAGTACTTC	CASIRTGSYYEQYF
once	TRBV5-1	TRBD1	TRBJ1-1	TGCGCCAGCAGCGGGGGACAGCAGAACACTGAAGCTTTCTTT	CASSGGQQNTEAFF
-	TRBV2	-	TRBJ1-1	TGTGCCAGCACGCGAGGACAAAGAGGCACTGAAGCTTTCTTT	CASTRGQRGTEAFF
-	TRBV6-5	-	TRBJ2-1	TGTGCCAGCAGCCCCGACAATGAGCAGTTCTTC	CASSPDNEQFF
-	TRBV13	TRBD2	TRBJ2-7	TGTGCCAGCAGCTCGCGATTAAGGGGAAGAGGGAGGGTCGAGCAGTACTTC	CASSSRLRGRGRVEQYF
-	TRBV30	TRBD1	TRBJ1-2	TGTGCCTACTCTACGAGGTGGACAGGGGGCCTAAACTTC	CAYSTRWTGGLNF
many	TRBV7-9	-	TRBJ2-7	TGTGCCAGCAGTCTGGACAACTACGAGCAGTACTTC	CASSLDNYEQYF
-	TRBV19	-	TRBJ1-3	TGTGCCAGTAGTTACGGGGGAAGGGCTGGAAACACCATATATTTT	CASSYGGRAGNTIYF
many	TRBV2	-	TRBJ1-2	TGTGCCAGCAGCACCGTCTACGGGGTGGGCGGCTACACCTTC	CASSTVYGVGGYTF
-	TRBV28	TRBD1	TRBJ1-4	TGTGCCAGCAGGACAGGGCCTCCAACTAATGAAAAACTGTTTTTT	CASRTGPPTNEKLFF
-	TRBV30	-	TRBJ2-5	TGTGCCTGGAGCCCAGGGGCTGGAGAGACCCAGTACTTC	CAWSPGAGETQYF
-	TRBV11-2	-	TRBJ1-2	TGTGCCAGCAGCTGGGAGGGGCTCTATGGCTACACCTTC	CASSWEGLYGYTF
few	TRBV19	-	TRBJ1-5	TGTGCCAGTAGTATAACGGGGAAAGGTCAGCCCCAGCATTTT	CASSITGKGQPQHF
few	TRBV2	-	TRBJ1-5	TGTGCCAGCAGTGAGGAGAGCAATCAGCCCCAGCATTTT	CASSEESNQPQHF
-	TRBV18	-	TRBJ1-1	TGTGCCAGCTCACCTATGGACAGAAACACTGAAGCTTTCTTT	CASSPMDRNTEAFF
few	TRBV15	TRBD1	TRBJ1-1	TGTGCCACCAGCAGTCACAGGGGGCCCACTGAAGCTTTCTTT	CATSSHRGPTEAFF
-	TRBV2	-	TRBJ2-1	TGTGCCAGCAGTGCCAACAGTTTCGATGAGCAGTTCTTC	CASSANSFDEQFF
-	TRBV7-2	-	TRBJ1-2	TGTGCCAGCAGCTTAGTGCAGGGGTGGTATGGCTACACCTTC	CASSLVQGWYGYTF
-	TRBV28	-	TRBJ1-2	TGTGCCAGCACCATTATGGGGCGGGGGGGTACCGGCTACACCTTC	CASTIMGRGGTGYTF
-	TRBV6-2/TRBV6-3	-	TRBJ1-1	TGTGCCAGCAGTTACTCGAGAGGGTCAGGCACTGAAGCTTTCTTT	CASSYSRGSGTEAFF
-	TRBV6-5	-	TRBJ2-2	TGTGCCAGCAGTAACACGCGAGGCACCGGGGAGCTGTTTTTT	CASSNTRGTGELFF
-	TRBV2	-	TRBJ2-2	TGTGCCAGCAGTGTGAGGCACAACGGGGAGCTGTTTTTT	CASSVRHNGELFF
-	TRBV27	-	TRBJ1-1	TGTGCCAGCAGTTTAAACGGGGGTTGGGACACTGAAGCTTTCTTT	CASSLNGGWDTEAFF
-	TRBV5-4	TRBD2	TRBJ2-7	TGTGCCAGCAGCCTAGCGGACCTCGACGAGCAGTACTTC	CASSLADLDEQYF
-	TRBV6-5	-	TRBJ2-7	TGTGCCAGCTCGGTACTAGCTCGGCTCGAGCAGTACTTC	CASSVLARLEQYF
-	TRBV21-1	-	TRBJ2-1	TGTGCCAGCAGCAAAGTCTCTTGCTCTAGCGGGGTATACAATGAGCAGTTCTTC	CASSKVSCSSGVYNEQFF
few	TRBV5-1	-	TRBJ1-6	TGCGCCAGCAGCAGGACGCAGGGGTGGGGTTCACCCCTCCACTTT	CASSRTQGWGSPLHF
-	TRBV10-1	-	TRBJ1-5	TGCGCCAGCAGTCCGGACAAAACCGATCAGCCCCAGCATTTT	CASSPDKTDQPQHF
-	TRBV15	-	TRBJ1-2	TGTGCCACCAGCAGACCACGAGAAAAACAGGGTTTCAGTGGCTACACCTTC	CATSRPREKQGFSGYTF
-	TRBV3-1/TRBV3-2	-	TRBJ1-2	TGTGCCAGCACCCCTCGGGGGGGGGCCCTCGATGGCTACACCTTC	CASTPRGGALDGYTF
-	TRBV24-1	-	TRBJ2-6	TGTGCCACCAGTGATTTCCACTCTGGGGCCAACGTCCTGACTTTC	CATSDFHSGANVLTF
few	TRBV28	TRBD2	TRBJ2-1	TGTGCCAGCAGTTGGCTAGCGGGGGGCCCTAGCTCCTACAATGAGCAGTTCTTC	CASSWLAGGPSSYNEQFF
-	TRBV7-2	-	TRBJ1-1	TGTGCCAGCAGCTTAAATCGCGCTATGGTCCCGAACACTGAAGCTTTCTTT	CASSLNRAMVPNTEAFF
-	TRBV5-5	TRBD2	TRBJ2-7	TGTGCCAGCAGCTTGGAAGCTAGCGGGAGTCTGTACGAGCAGTACTTC	CASSLEASGSLYEQYF
-	TRBV25-1	-	TRBJ1-5	TGTGCCAGCAGTGAGGCGGGCCCAGATGACCAGCCCCAGCATTTT	CASSEAGPDDQPQHF
-	TRBV3-1/TRBV3-2	TRBD2	TRBJ2-1	TGTGCCAGCAGCTGGGGGGGGAGGGAGCAGTTCTTC	CASSWGGREQFF
-	TRBV19	-	TRBJ2-3	TGTGCCAGTAGTATAGGAGGAACGGCGGATACGCAGTATTTT	CASSIGGTADTQYF
-	TRBV14	-	TRBJ2-3	TGTGCCAGCAGCCAAAACACAGGGCCGTGGGGCACAGATACGCAGTATTTT	CASSQNTGPWGTDTQYF